A single sample is the source of the 16 T cell receptor beta chains below, sequenced in a study of blood T cell repertoires in COVID-19. The assay was immunoSEQ multiplex PCR, and TCRdb's table has in-frame clones only and misses some. Of 200,000 to 250,000 clones detected, 83% appear once; the ten largest clones hold 3.5% to 4%. Sequenced sample: PBMCs or T cells enriched from blood (not recorded which). The receptors derive from a woman aged 40 to 49 who had been exposed to COVID-19.

CDR3 nucleotides: TGTGCCAGCAGCGACTACCCCCGGGACAGGTCCATCTATCAGCCCCAGCATTTT. Translation gives CASSDYPRDRSIYQPQHF. The chain combines TRBV7-7 with TRBJ1-5; 8 nucleotides agree with TRBD1. With V trimmed by 5 bases and J by 5 bases, 17 bases remained unmatched. This CDR3 contains 18 residues. Germline V lookup: CDR1 SSHAT, CDR2 FNYEAQ (reference sequence).

V usage is TRBV2 and J usage is TRBJ1-1; D gene unclear. The V end was cut by 5 bases, the J end by 3 bases, with 13 bases between. CDR1 SNHLY and CDR2 FYNNEI come from the germline V gene. The CDR3 covers 14 residues. The CDR3 DNA reads as TGTGCCAGCAGTCCGACGGGGTGGGACACTGAAGCTTTCTTT. Translation gives CASSPTGWDTEAFF. Using reference TRBV2 and TRBJ1-1 for the parts outside the CDR3, the full variable domain is EPEVTQTPSHQVTQMGQEVILRCVPISNHLYFYWYRQILGQKVEFLVSFYNNEISEKSEIFDDQFSVERPDGSNFTLKIRSTKLEDSAMYFCASSPTGWDTEAFFGQGTRLTVV.

V gene TRBV3-1 (or the pseudogene TRBV3-2) combines with J gene TRBJ1-2, with D maybe TRBD1 (5 bases). V was cut by 1 base and J by 5 bases, with 17 bases left in between. The V gene's germline CDR1 is LGHDT and CDR2 YNNKEL (reference sequence). The CDR3 is made up of 16 amino acids. CDR3 bases: TGTGCCAGCAGCCAAGGGGCGTCAGGCGGGGGATATGGCTACACCTTC. It specifies CASSQGASGGGYGYTF.

This sequence joins TRBV30 and TRBJ1-2; tentative D call: TRBD1 (5 bases). The CDR3 loop spans 12 amino acids. Germline V CDR1 and CDR2: GTSNPN, SVGIG (reference sequence). Between the trimmed V and J ends, which lost 5 bases and 7 bases, there was a span of 14 bases. CDR3 protein: CAWHMGQGGYTF. The DNA for the CDR3 is TGTGCCTGGCATATGGGGCAGGGTGGCTACACCTTC.

The chain couples TRBV7-6 to TRBJ1-5; no reliable D call. V lost 3 bases to trimming and J lost 7 bases, with 10 bases between them. CDR1 and CDR2 from the germline V gene are SGHVS and FNYEAQ. The CDR3 contains 13 residues. CDR3 amino acids: CASSFGASQPQHF. The CDR3 DNA reads TGTGCCAGCAGCTTTGGAGCTTCGCAGCCCCAGCATTTT.

V gene TRBV7-2 combines with J gene TRBJ1-2; unclear D gene. Germline V lookup: CDR1 SGHTA, CDR2 FQGNSA. V lost 4 bases and J lost 4, with 10 bases in between. This CDR3 has 13 residues. CDR3: CASSSMEGYGYTF. Here the CDR3 DNA reads TGTGCCAGCAGCTCCATGGAGGGCTATGGCTACACCTTC.

This chain links TRBV5-4 with TRBJ2-3, with TRBD2 as a possible D gene (7 bases). CDR3 size: 16 residues. V was clipped by 4 bases and J by 2 bases, with 17 bases between them. Germline V lookup: CDR1 SGHNT, CDR2 YYREEE (reference sequence). The CDR3 coding sequence is TGTGCCAGCAGCCCGGGGGCGGGGGTATCCACAGATACGCAGTATTTT. This encodes CASSPGAGVSTDTQYF.

This chain links TRBV6-2 or TRBV6-3 with TRBJ1-2; 7 bases are shared with TRBD1. Looked up from germline, CDR1 is MNHEY and CDR2 is SVGEGT. The ends lost 0 bases at V and 1 base at J; junction bases unmatched: 5. The CDR3 contains 16 residues. The CDR3, as DNA: TGTGCCAGCAGTTACTCGACAGGGCGGGTTAACTATGGCTACACCTTC. Translating it yields CASSYSTGRVNYGYTF.

The rearrangement uses TRBV10-3 and TRBJ2-2; 7 nucleotides agree with TRBD1. With V trimmed by 4 bases and J by 3 bases, 5 bases remained unmatched. The CDR3 has 15 residues. In germline, CDR1 is ENHRY, CDR2 SYGVKD. For the CDR3, the DNA is TGTGCCATCAGTGCAGAGGGGGCCCACACCGGGGAGCTGTTTTTT. Translating it yields CAISAEGAHTGELFF.

This CDR3 is CASSSRGDNSPLHF. The DNA for the CDR3 is TGCGCCAGCAGTTCTCGCGGGGATAATTCACCCCTCCACTTT. The chain is built from TRBV5-1 and TRBJ1-6; no firm D call. V dropped 5 bases and J dropped 5 bases, with 11 bases sitting between them. The CDR3 is 14 amino acids. Germline CDR1 is SGHRS and CDR2 is YFSETQ.

CDR3 sequence: CASRVGYQDRASTDTQYF. As DNA, the CDR3 is TGCGCCAGCAGGGTGGGTTATCAAGACAGGGCTAGCACAGATACGCAGTATTTT. The chain recombines TRBV5-1 with TRBJ2-3; 7 nucleotides match TRBD1. V trimming: 5 bases; J trimming: 0 bases; junction bases outside the gene matches: 15. The CDR3 has 18 residues. In germline, CDR1 is SGHRS, CDR2 YFSETQ.

The chain joins TRBV25-1 to TRBJ2-3; possibly TRBD1 for D (6 bases). The V gene's germline CDR1 is MGHDK and CDR2 SYGVNS. Trimming cost V 2 bases and J 4 bases, with 16 bases left between them. The CDR3 covers 16 residues. The DNA for the CDR3 is TGTGCCAGCAGTGAAGGGACACTGGCAGCAGCAGATACGCAGTATTTT. The encoded protein is CASSEGTLAAADTQYF. The complete variable domain, with remaining parts taken from reference TRBV25-1 and TRBJ2-3, reads EADIYQTPRYLVIGTGKKITLECSQTMGHDKMYWYQQDPGMELHLIHYSYGVNSTEKGDLSSESTVSRIRTEHFPLTLESARPSHTSQYLCASSEGTLAAADTQYFGPGTRLTVL.

This clone was counted only a few times. The rearrangement joins TRBV7-9 to TRBJ1-2, with no clear D. The V and J ends lost 5 bases and 4 bases respectively, with 11 bases between them. Germline loops: CDR1 SEHNR, CDR2 FQNEAQ (reference sequence). The CDR3 is 13 amino acids. CDR3 residues: CASSPSRIYGYTF. In nucleotides, the CDR3 is TGTGCCAGCAGCCCGTCTAGGATCTATGGCTACACCTTC.

This clone was seen more than once but under ten times. The chain joins TRBV7-3 to TRBJ1-6; D call uncertain. Germline CDR1 is SGHTA and CDR2 is FQGTGA. CDR3 length: 13 residues. Trimming stripped 3 bases from V and 5 bases from J, with 5 bases between. For the CDR3, the DNA is TGTGCCAGCAGCTTCGGAGATAATTCACCCCTCCACTTT. This codes for CASSFGDNSPLHF. Supplemented by reference TRBV7-3 and TRBJ1-6, the full variable domain reads GAGVSQTPSNKVTEKGKYVELRCDPISGHTALYWYRQSLGQGPEFLIYFQGTGAADDSGLPNDRFFAVRPEGSVSTLKIQRTERGDSAVYLCASSFGDNSPLHFGNGTRLTVT.

CDR3 residues: CASSYNGGGVGETQYF. CDR3 coding DNA: TGTGCCAGCAGTTACAACGGAGGGGGCGTGGGGGAGACCCAGTACTTC. The V call is TRBV6-5, the J call TRBJ2-5, with D possibly matching TRBD1 (7 bases). Germline lookup yields CDR1 MNHEY and CDR2 SVGAGI. V lost 2 bases, J lost 5 bases, and 18 bases lay in between. The CDR3 runs 16 residues.

This chain uses TRBV27 with TRBJ1-6; tentative D call: TRBD1 (5 bases). CDR1 MNHEY and CDR2 SMNVEV come from the germline V gene (reference sequence). V lost 6 bases, J lost 3 bases, and 18 bases lay in between. The length of the CDR3 is 17 residues. Written as DNA, the CDR3 is TGTGCCAGCAGATACCTGGGGCAAGCCTACTATAATTCACCCCTCCACTTT. Amino acid sequence: CASRYLGQAYYNSPLHF.